This T cell receptor beta chain stems from a study of shared clonotypes between healthy human individuals. In the study overall: Per donor, CD8 memory used one plate, CD8 naive used two, CD4 memory used three and CD4 naive used three. Study-level results: On the whole, naive subsets had larger estimated richness than memory subsets had.

The V end was cut by 1 base, the J end by 1 base, with 13 bases between. The CDR3 has 16 amino acids. Germline V gene lookup returns CDR1 SEHNR and CDR2 FQNEAQ (reference sequence). The table came from immunoSEQ multiplex PCR; TCRdb's copy has only in-frame clones and leaves some out. The profile shows over 2 million clones, 85% to 95% of them singletons. Note on this clone: The antigen remains undetermined.

The source material was naive CD4+ T cells from PBMCs. The sample's subset: CD45RA+ positively selected. This TCR came from a man aged 18 to 29 in good health. Some clones in this sample may be carry-over from other donors' samples. The rearrangement joins TRBV7-9 to TRBJ2-5; no firm D call. CDR3 coding DNA: TGTGCCAGCAGCTTAGGGCGTTCGCATACCCAAGAGACCCAGTACTTC. Translation: CASSLGRSHTQETQYF.